Following are 27 T cell receptor beta chains from one sample sequenced in a study of OX40 agonist ivuxolimab in advanced cancers. This table comes from immunoSEQ multiplex PCR, and its TCRdb copy is limited to in-frame clones, with some not included. The sample shows around 20,000 clones, roughly four fifths of them seen only once. The starting material was CD4+ or CD8+ T cells sorted from blood, obtained in a trial of the OX40 agonist ivuxolimab. The source is an adult with an advanced solid tumor such as melanoma, head and neck, liver or kidney cancer.

This chain uses TRBV7-3 with TRBJ2-3, with 8 positions matching TRBD1. Germline assignment: CDR1 SGHTA and CDR2 FQGTGA. The CDR3 is made up of 16 amino acids. Unmatched junction bases numbered 11, after V lost 5 bases and J lost 4 bases. CDR3 protein: CASSPQGAGVADTQYF. The CDR3 coding sequence is TGTGCCAGCAGCCCCCAGGGGGCAGGTGTCGCAGATACGCAGTATTTT.

V and J are TRBV20-1 and TRBJ2-1; perhaps TRBD2 as D (6 bases). Trimming pared 2 bases from V and 9 bases from J, leaving 8 bases between. This CDR3 comprises 11 residues. Germline V gene data show CDR1 as DFQATT and CDR2 as SNEGSKA (reference sequence). The DNA for the CDR3 is TGCAGTGCTAGACACGGGAGTGAGCAGTTCTTC. It yields the protein CSARHGSEQFF.

In its sample, this clone was seen a few times. J is TRBJ2-7 and V is TRBV27; D uncertain. The germline V gene has CDR1 MNHEY and CDR2 SMNVEV (reference sequence). The CDR3 totals 14 residues. The V gene lost 7 bases and the J gene lost 6 bases, with 19 bases spanning the gap. The CDR3 region is CASNPATPTSEQYF. The CDR3 nucleotides are TGTGCCAGCAATCCCGCTACCCCCACCTCCGAGCAGTACTTC.

V is TRBV5-1 and J is TRBJ2-1; a possible D gene is TRBD2 (5 bases). The CDR3 has 15 amino acids. The germline CDR1 and CDR2 sequences are SGHRS and YFSETQ. Trimming stripped 3 bases from V and 0 bases from J, with 10 bases between. The CDR3 bases are TGCGCCAGCAGCTCCGTTCGGGGCTCCTACAATGAGCAGTTCTTC. This translates into CASSSVRGSYNEQFF.

This clone was detected only once. The V gene is TRBV18, the J gene TRBJ1-1, with 8 bases aligning to TRBD1. The trim removed 4 bases at V and 5 bases at J, leaving 9 bases unmatched. This CDR3 has 15 residues. CDR1 is KGHSH and CDR2 is LQKENI in the germline V gene. In DNA form, the CDR3 reads TGTGCCAGCTCACAACAACAGGGGGGTGATACTGAAGCTTTCTTT. Translating gives CASSQQQGGDTEAFF.

This clone has a handful of counts. The V and J genes are TRBV7-2 and TRBJ2-3; D is ambiguous. The CDR3 contains 16 residues. Trimming took off 1 base at V and 0 bases at J, with 11 bases between the two ends. Germline assignment: CDR1 SGHTA and CDR2 FQGNSA. CDR3 bases: TGTGCCAGCAGCTTAGGCTATATCCCAAGCACAGATACGCAGTATTTT. Protein: CASSLGYIPSTDTQYF.

The CDR3 reads CAWTSGRVGNEQFF. The CDR3 region has the DNA TGTGCCTGGACTAGCGGGAGGGTAGGCAATGAGCAGTTCTTC. V is TRBV30 and J is TRBJ2-1; 12 bases align to TRBD2. V shed 4 bases, J shed 6 bases, and the junction held 4 bases outside the gene matches. Per the germline V gene, CDR1 is GTSNPN and CDR2 is SVGIG (reference sequence). The CDR3 is made up of 14 amino acids. Drawing the rest from reference TRBV30 and TRBJ2-1, the complete variable domain is SQTIHQWPATLVQPVGSPLSLECTVEGTSNPNLYWYRQAAGRGLQLLFYSVGIGQISSEVPQNLSASRPQDRQFILSSKKLLLSDSGFYLCAWTSGRVGNEQFFGPGTRLTVL.

The chain employs TRBV27 and TRBJ1-2, with a weak D call TRBD1 (6 bases). The CDR3 extends over 14 amino acids. CDR1 and CDR2 (germline): MNHEY, SMNVEV (reference sequence). V lost 6 bases to trimming and J lost 1 base, with 12 bases between them. The CDR3 loop reads CASSRQAHNYGYTF. The CDR3, as DNA: TGTGCCAGCAGCCGACAGGCCCATAACTATGGCTACACCTTC.

The chain carries TRBV5-6 and TRBJ1-6, with a possible D match to TRBD1 (6 bases). The germline gives CDR1 SGHDT, CDR2 YYEEEE. The CDR3 is 14 amino acids. The V end was cut by 3 bases, the J end by 7 bases, with 11 bases between. CDR3 amino acids: CASSYREKNSPLHF. The CDR3 DNA is TGTGCCAGCAGCTACAGGGAAAAGAATTCACCCCTCCACTTT. The variable domain in full, completed from reference TRBV5-6 and TRBJ1-6, reads DAGVTQSPTHLIKTRGQQVTLRCSPKSGHDTVSWYQQALGQGPQFIFQYYEEEERQRGNFPDRFSGHQFPNYSSELNVNALLLGDSALYLCASSYREKNSPLHFGNGTRLTVT.

V is TRBV4-1 and J is TRBJ2-1; D is unclear. The germline V gene encodes CDR1 MGHRA and CDR2 YSYEKL. V lost 3 bases to trimming and J lost 1 base, with 13 bases between them. The CDR3 is 16 residues long. Here the CDR3 reads CASSHPALKSYNEQFF. The DNA for the CDR3 is TGCGCCAGCAGCCACCCGGCTTTAAAATCCTACAATGAGCAGTTCTTC.

The chain has TRBV5-1 and TRBJ2-4, with D perhaps matching TRBD1 (6 bases). Trimming took off 0 bases at V and 6 bases at J, with 10 bases between the two ends. The CDR3 length is 14 residues. Germline CDR1 SGHRS, CDR2 YFSETQ. The CDR3 reads CASSLEGGRNIQYF. DNA of the CDR3: TGCGCCAGCAGCTTGGAAGGGGGTCGAAACATTCAGTACTTC.

The chain joins TRBV10-3 to TRBJ1-4; D remains ambiguous. Looked up from germline, CDR1 is ENHRY and CDR2 is SYGVKD. The V gene lost 3 bases and the J gene lost 8 bases, with 7 bases spanning the gap. This CDR3 is built from 12 residues. DNA for the CDR3: TGTGCCATCAGTGAACGCAGGGAAAAACTGTTTTTT. It encodes CAISERREKLFF.

Written as DNA, the CDR3 is TGTGCCAGCAGCGGGCAGGCGATCACTGAAGCTTTCTTT. This gives the protein CASSGQAITEAFF. The J gene is TRBJ1-1, the V gene TRBV7-9; D unclear. The germline V gene encodes CDR1 SEHNR and CDR2 FQNEAQ (reference sequence). Trimming removed 5 bases from V and 4 bases from J, with 11 bases in between. This CDR3 region has 13 residues.

In DNA, the CDR3 is TGTGCCAGCAGCTACCGGGACAGCCCCTTGGGCTACACCTTC. Its translation: CASSYRDSPLGYTF. This rearrangement joins TRBV7-2 to TRBJ1-2, with TRBD1 matching over 7 bases. V trimming: 4 bases; J trimming: 8 bases; junction bases outside the gene matches: 10. The CDR3 contains 14 residues. Germline assignment: CDR1 SGHTA and CDR2 FQGNSA.

This chain joins TRBV2 and TRBJ2-3; D is perhaps TRBD1 or TRBD2 (6 bases each). The CDR3 is made up of 15 amino acids. Germline V gene data show CDR1 as SNHLY and CDR2 as FYNNEI. V was clipped by 6 bases and J by 2 bases, with 15 bases between them. Written as DNA, the CDR3 is TGTGCCAGCAGAAAGACGGGGGCCTACACAGATACGCAGTATTTT. Residues: CASRKTGAYTDTQYF.

This clone was seen a single time. The CDR3 DNA sequence: TGCGCCAGTCGATTAGCGGGAGCGCAATATGGCAATGAGCAGTTCTTC. This gives the protein CASRLAGAQYGNEQFF. The V and J genes are TRBV5-1 and TRBJ2-1, with TRBD2 matching over 9 bases. Germline values: CDR1 SGHRS, CDR2 YFSETQ. This CDR3 region has 16 residues. With V trimmed by 8 bases and J by 6 bases, 15 bases remained unmatched.

This sequence joins TRBV27 and TRBJ1-2; D is undetermined. Germline V lookup: CDR1 MNHEY, CDR2 SMNVEV (reference sequence). This CDR3 is 13 amino acids long. Trimming pared 3 bases from V and 2 bases from J, leaving 7 bases between. The CDR3 DNA sequence: TGTGCCAGCAGTTTCTTTCTCAACTATGGCTACACCTTC. It is translated as CASSFFLNYGYTF.

This rearrangement joins TRBV30 to TRBJ1-3; the D is unclear. V shed 1 base and J shed 3 bases, with 4 bases lying between them. The CDR3 contains 12 residues. The germline CDR1 and CDR2 sequences are GTSNPN and SVGIG (reference sequence). CDR3 DNA sequence: TGTGCCTGGAGTGCCAGTGGAAACACCATATATTTT. Amino acids: CAWSASGNTIYF.

This rearrangement joins TRBV29-1 to TRBJ1-1, with unresolved D. Trimming removed 5 bases from V and 4 bases from J, with 8 bases in between. CDR3 size: 11 residues. The germline CDR1 and CDR2 sequences are SQVTM and ANQGSEA. The CDR3 DNA sequence: TGCAGCGTTTTGCGGAGCACTGAAGCTTTCTTT. It specifies CSVLRSTEAFF.

The CDR3 DNA follows: TGTGCCATCAGTCCACGCCCTCCGGGACAGGGGCACCAAAATCAGCCCCAGCATTTT. This gives the protein CAISPRPPGQGHQNQPQHF. This chain connects TRBV10-3 to TRBJ1-5; 10 nucleotides align to TRBD1. J gave up 4 bases and V 5 bases, and 17 bases lay outside the gene matches. The CDR3 contains 19 residues. The germline V gene encodes CDR1 ENHRY and CDR2 SYGVKD.

The chain carries TRBV10-3 and TRBJ2-1; 12 nucleotides align to TRBD2. J was trimmed by 7 bases and V by 5 bases; bases with no gene match: 6. In germline, CDR1 is ENHRY, CDR2 SYGVKD. The CDR3 covers 15 residues. The CDR3 DNA is TGTGCCATCAGTCAGTGGACTAGCGGGAATAATGAGCAGTTCTTC. Amino acid sequence: CAISQWTSGNNEQFF.

This clone was seen only a few times. The chain employs TRBV7-7 and TRBJ2-5; TRBD1 matches 7 bases. The CDR3 loop spans 14 amino acids. Trimming removed 4 bases from V and 4 bases from J; junction bases left unmatched: 6. Germline V gene data show CDR1 as SSHAT and CDR2 as FNYEAQ (reference sequence). The CDR3 reads CASSSNRGIETQYF. CDR3 in DNA: TGTGCCAGCAGCTCTAACAGGGGAATAGAGACCCAGTACTTC.

There are a few counts of this clone. The chain joins TRBV11-1 to TRBJ2-3; weak D call: TRBD2 (6 bases). CDR1 SGHAT and CDR2 FQDESV come from the germline V gene (reference sequence). The CDR3 sequence is 15 residues long. With 2 bases removed from V and 5 bases from J, the gap between germline ends came to 14 bases. CDR3 region: CASSLRETRRDTQYF. For the CDR3, the DNA is TGTGCCAGCAGCTTAAGGGAGACTAGGAGAGATACGCAGTATTTT.

V is TRBV7-6 and J is TRBJ1-4, with 7 bases lining up with TRBD1. The CDR3 loop spans 18 amino acids. Per germline, CDR1 SGHVS and CDR2 FNYEAQ. The V and J ends lost 6 bases and 5 bases, in that order; junction bases with no gene match: 18. Here the CDR3 DNA reads TGTGCCAGCAGGAACGACAGGGAACAAACGAGGGTGAATGAAAAACTGTTTTTT. Amino acid sequence: CASRNDREQTRVNEKLFF. Looking up the rest from reference TRBV7-6 and TRBJ1-4 gives the full variable domain: GAGVSQSPRYKVTKRGQDVALRCDPISGHVSLYWYRQALGQGPEFLTYFNYEAQQDKSGLPNDRFSAERPEGSISTLTIQRTEQRDSAMYRCASRNDREQTRVNEKLFFGSGTQLSVL.

V is TRBV5-6 and J is TRBJ2-3; the D is unclear. The CDR3 covers 14 residues. The germline V gene encodes CDR1 SGHDT and CDR2 YYEEEE. V shed 2 bases and J shed 0 bases, with 7 bases lying between them. CDR3 bases: TGTGCCAGCAGCTTTCCACTTAGCACAGATACGCAGTATTTT. Translation gives CASSFPLSTDTQYF. The variable domain in full, completed from reference TRBV5-6 and TRBJ2-3, reads DAGVTQSPTHLIKTRGQQVTLRCSPKSGHDTVSWYQQALGQGPQFIFQYYEEEERQRGNFPDRFSGHQFPNYSSELNVNALLLGDSALYLCASSFPLSTDTQYFGPGTRLTVL.

The V call is TRBV7-8, the J call TRBJ2-7; tentative D call: TRBD1 (5 bases). V was cut by 1 base and J by 3 bases, with 10 bases left in between. This CDR3 contains 14 residues. Germline assignment: CDR1 SGHVS and CDR2 FQNEAQ. The CDR3 loop is CASSLVAGIYEQYF. The CDR3 DNA reads TGTGCCAGCAGCTTAGTTGCAGGGATCTACGAGCAGTACTTC.

The CDR3 loop is CASSFRGRRQETQYF. In DNA, the CDR3 is TGTGCCAGCAGTTTTCGGGGGCGCCGGCAAGAGACCCAGTACTTC. The rearrangement joins TRBV28 to TRBJ2-5; D is tentatively TRBD1 or TRBD2 (6 bases each). The V gene lost 3 bases and the J gene lost 2 bases, with 13 bases spanning the gap. This CDR3 is built from 15 residues. Germline V lookup: CDR1 MDHEN, CDR2 SYDVKM.